The 3 T cell receptor beta chains presented below share a single source sample, sequenced in a study of T cell responses to AZD1222 COVID-19 vaccine. Only in-frame clones appear in the TCRdb table, and some are missing; sequencing was by immunoSEQ multiplex PCR. The sample consists of about 140,000 clones, more than 70% of them appearing once. The specimen comprised peripheral blood, sampled on day 0 of AZD1222 vaccination. All receptors come from an adult in good health.

This clone came up once. The gene calls are TRBV9 and TRBJ1-2; 9 bases agree with TRBD1. This CDR3 contains 14 residues. Germline trimming cut 6 bases from V and 4 bases from J; bases unmatched to any gene: 7. Germline CDR1 and CDR2: SGDLS and YYNGEE. In DNA form, the CDR3 reads TGTGCCAGCAACCCAGGGACAGGGCCCTATGGCTACACCTTC. Translation gives CASNPGTGPYGYTF.

This clone has only one observation. V usage is TRBV28 and J usage is TRBJ2-1; no clear D. V was pared by 2 bases and J by 8 bases, with 16 bases between. The CDR3 spans 15 residues. The germline V gene encodes CDR1 MDHEN and CDR2 SYDVKM. The CDR3 reads CASSLDLTFTYEQFF. In nucleotides, the CDR3 is TGTGCCAGCAGTTTAGATTTGACTTTCACTTATGAGCAGTTCTTC.

This clone has only one observation. The chain employs TRBV6-5 and TRBJ2-7, with D possibly TRBD2 on 6 matching bases. The CDR3 is 14 residues long. Trimming pared 7 bases from V and 0 bases from J, leaving 13 bases between. Germline CDR1 reads MNHEY; CDR2 reads SVGAGI. CDR3 DNA sequence: TGTGCCAGCATCCCGGGACTCTCCTCCTACGAGCAGTACTTC. Its translation: CASIPGLSSYEQYF.